Following are 32 T cell receptor beta chains from one sample sequenced in a study of cytomegalovirus exposure and HLA in healthy donors. The PCR contained 60 Vbeta and 13 Jbeta primers. Method: immunoSEQ multiplex PCR; TCRdb's copy keeps in-frame clones and lacks some. Of approximately 290,000 clones detected, 80% appear once; the ten largest clones hold approximately 0.3%. Sequencing was performed on PBMCs. The receptors come from a girl aged 2 to 10 in good health and CMV-seronegative.

In its sample, this clone was seen a few times. The chain links TRBV4-2 to TRBJ1-1, with D perhaps matching TRBD1 (6 bases). This CDR3 has 17 residues. CDR1 and CDR2 from the germline V gene are LGHNA and YNFKEQ. V dropped 3 bases and J dropped 4 bases, with 21 bases sitting between them. CDR3 nucleotide sequence: TGTGCCAGCAGCCATCCACGAATAGGACAGCAAGCCACTGAAGCTTTCTTT. Translating gives CASSHPRIGQQATEAFF.

Only one count was recorded for this clone. The rearrangement links TRBV19 to TRBJ2-5, with 9 bases identical to TRBD1. This CDR3 region has 17 residues. Germline trimming cut 4 bases from V and 4 bases from J; bases unmatched to any gene: 13. From germline, CDR1 is LNHDA and CDR2 SQIVND (reference sequence). CDR3 sequence: CASSTGPGQGLGETQYF. The CDR3 coding sequence is TGTGCCAGTAGTACGGGACCGGGACAGGGTTTAGGAGAGACCCAGTACTTC.

This clone was counted once. V usage is TRBV28 and J usage is TRBJ1-5; 9 nucleotides match TRBD1. V lost 9 bases, J lost 5 bases, and 2 bases stayed unmatched. Germline V gives CDR1 MDHEN, CDR2 SYDVKM. This CDR3 region has 12 residues. CDR3 sequence: CARGTGHQPQHF. CDR3 coding DNA: TGTGCCAGGGGGACAGGGCATCAGCCCCAGCATTTT.

This clone has a single count. The chain employs TRBV5-1 and TRBJ2-1; 7 bases are shared with TRBD1. The germline V gene encodes CDR1 SGHRS and CDR2 YFSETQ. Trimming at V came to 0 bases and at J to 0 bases, leaving 0 bases not matched to a gene. This CDR3 has 15 residues. Here the CDR3 reads CASSLGTGSYNEQFF. DNA for the CDR3: TGCGCCAGCAGCTTGGGGACAGGCTCCTACAATGAGCAGTTCTTC.

The chain recombines TRBV5-1 with TRBJ2-1, with TRBD2 matching over 8 bases. Germline CDR1 reads SGHRS; CDR2 reads YFSETQ. V lost 0 bases, J lost 7 bases, and 12 bases stayed unmatched. The CDR3 covers 17 residues. For the CDR3, the DNA is TGCGCCAGCAGCTTGGTCGGGGGGGACTACTCCCGTAATGAGCAGTTCTTC. This gives the protein CASSLVGGDYSRNEQFF. The variable domain in full, with the rest retrieved from reference TRBV5-1 and TRBJ2-1, is KAGVTQTPRYLIKTRGQQVTLSCSPISGHRSVSWYQQTPGQGLQFLFEYFSETQRNKGNFPGRFSGRQFSNSRSEMNVSTLELGDSALYLCASSLVGGDYSRNEQFFGPGTRLTVL.

This chain joins TRBV28 and TRBJ1-3, with 9 bases fitting TRBD1. Unmatched junction bases numbered 5, after V lost 5 bases and J lost 0 bases. The length of the CDR3 is 16 residues. Germline V lookup: CDR1 MDHEN, CDR2 SYDVKM. The DNA of the CDR3 is TGTGCCAGCAGTCCCTGGACAGGGGACTCTGGAAACACCATATATTTT. Amino acids: CASSPWTGDSGNTIYF.

This rearrangement joins TRBV21-1 to TRBJ1-4. TRBV21-1 is a pseudogene segment. This CDR3 has 16 amino acids. For the CDR3, the DNA is TGTGCCAGCAGCAACCCTGCGACACCAACGGGGGAAAAACTGTTTTTT. Protein product: CASSNPATPTGEKLFF.

On this clone: The germline gene is not matched at one end of the junction; a read error may be the cause. This chain joins TRBV7-6 and TRBJ2-7; 14 bases agree with TRBD2. The CDR3 covers 16 residues. In germline, CDR1 is SGHVS, CDR2 FNYEAQ. This CDR3 is CVSSSSPGLAGEGQYF. CDR3 nucleotide sequence: TGTGTCAGCAGCTCATCGCCGGGACTAGCGGGAGAGGGGCAGTACTTC.

The V call is TRBV29-1, the J call TRBJ1-1, with 7 bases identical to TRBD1. There are 13 residues in the CDR3. V was pared by 7 bases and J by 0 bases, with 5 bases of the junction left unmatched. CDR1 SQVTM and CDR2 ANQGSEA come from the germline V gene. CDR3 DNA: TGCAGCGCCGGGACAGCCTTGAACACTGAAGCTTTCTTT. Translated, it gives CSAGTALNTEAFF.

The chain couples TRBV9 to TRBJ2-1; no clear D gene. V lost 0 bases, J lost 9 bases, and 7 bases lay in between. This CDR3 comprises 12 residues. Germline CDR1 is SGDLS and CDR2 is YYNGEE. The CDR3 loop is CASSVDRSEQFF. The CDR3 coding sequence is TGTGCCAGCAGCGTAGATAGAAGTGAGCAGTTCTTC.

This clone was seen a few times. The CDR3 loop reads CASSSRSHDRGTEAFF. Written as DNA, the CDR3 is TGTGCCAGCAGCTCGCGCTCCCACGACAGGGGGACTGAAGCTTTCTTT. This chain uses TRBV11-2 with TRBJ1-1; TRBD1 aligns across 9 bases. In germline, CDR1 is SGHAT, CDR2 FQNNGV. The CDR3 has 16 amino acids. V lost 4 bases, J lost 5 bases, and 11 bases stayed unmatched. The full variable domain, completed using reference TRBV11-2 and TRBJ1-1, is EAGVAQSPRYKIIEKRQSVAFWCNPISGHATLYWYQQILGQGPKLLIQFQNNGVVDDSQLPKDRFSAERLKGVDSTLKIQPAKLEDSAVYLCASSSRSHDRGTEAFFGQGTRLTVV.

The chain links TRBV10-3 to TRBJ1-1, with D maybe TRBD1 (6 bases). Germline-derived CDR1 and CDR2 are ENHRY and SYGVKD. V was pared by 0 bases and J by 3 bases, with 23 bases between. The CDR3 covers 19 residues. Written as DNA, the CDR3 is TGTGCCATCAGTGAGTCGACCCCTTGGGACACAGACAGTTACACTGAAGCTTTCTTT. As protein: CAISESTPWDTDSYTEAFF.

The chain recombines TRBV2 with TRBJ2-3; tentatively, D is TRBD2 (7 bases). This CDR3 spans 14 amino acids. Trimming shortened V by 7 bases and J by 3 bases, and 14 bases separated the two germline ends. CDR1 and CDR2 (germline): SNHLY, FYNNEI. CDR3 sequence: CASNRGGLTDTQYF. CDR3 coding DNA: TGTGCCAGCAATAGGGGGGGGCTTACAGATACGCAGTATTTT.

This chain uses TRBV28 with TRBJ1-4, with TRBD1 identical over 9 bases. Germline values: CDR1 MDHEN, CDR2 SYDVKM. CDR3 size: 17 residues. V was pared by 6 bases and J by 0 bases, with 8 bases of the junction left unmatched. For the CDR3, the DNA is TGTGCCAGCAGCCTGACAGGGGGGAGGGCAACTAATGAAAAACTGTTTTTT. It yields the protein CASSLTGGRATNEKLFF.

The chain joins TRBV2 to TRBJ2-2, with 7 positions matching TRBD2. V lost 6 bases, J lost 6 bases, and 16 bases stayed unmatched. The CDR3 loop spans 17 amino acids. The germline V gene has CDR1 SNHLY and CDR2 FYNNEI. CDR3 coding DNA: TGTGCCAGCAGCCTGGGGGTGGGAGGGCCGGGGGCCGGGGAGCTGTTTTTT. The encoded protein is CASSLGVGGPGAGELFF.

This chain links TRBV27 with TRBJ2-1; D perhaps matches TRBD2 (6 bases). This CDR3 has 15 amino acids. In germline, CDR1 is MNHEY, CDR2 SMNVEV (reference sequence). Trimming cost V 5 bases and J 0 bases, with 11 bases left between them. The CDR3 spells CASSPDYNSYNEQFF. In DNA, the CDR3 is TGTGCCAGCAGTCCGGACTATAACTCCTACAATGAGCAGTTCTTC.

This clone was counted a few times. The chain joins TRBV5-4 to TRBJ2-7; tentative D call: TRBD2 (5 bases). The CDR3 has 13 amino acids. CDR1 is SGHNT and CDR2 is YYREEE in the germline V gene (reference sequence). V was pared by 2 bases and J by 6 bases, with 12 bases between. The CDR3: CASSFGELGEQYF. Here the CDR3 DNA reads TGTGCCAGCAGCTTTGGGGAGCTGGGCGAGCAGTACTTC.

The J gene is TRBJ1-5, the V gene TRBV4-2; the match to TRBD1 covers 8 bases. Germline V lookup: CDR1 LGHNA, CDR2 YNFKEQ. The CDR3 runs to 18 residues. The V segment lost 1 base and the J segment 2 bases; nucleotides outside the gene matches: 10. CDR3: CASSQVFRTGNRNQPQHF. The CDR3, as DNA: TGTGCCAGCAGCCAAGTTTTCCGGACAGGGAATCGCAATCAGCCCCAGCATTTT.

This chain uses TRBV18 with TRBJ2-5; maybe TRBD2 (7 bases). Trimming left V 2 bases short and J 4 bases short, with 17 bases between. The CDR3 is made up of 16 amino acids. The germline CDR1 and CDR2 sequences are KGHSH and LQKENI. This chain's CDR3 is CASSPARGGALETQYF. The CDR3 DNA reads as TGTGCCAGCTCACCAGCTCGAGGGGGGGCCCTAGAGACCCAGTACTTC.

The sample holds a few counts of this clone. The V call is TRBV7-9, the J call TRBJ2-7; no firm D call. With 2 bases removed from V and 2 bases from J, the gap between germline ends came to 10 bases. The CDR3 consists of 14 residues. The germline CDR1 and CDR2 sequences are SEHNR and FQNEAQ (reference sequence). CDR3 amino acids: CASSLYRVPYEQYF. The CDR3 DNA is TGTGCCAGCAGCTTATACCGGGTCCCCTACGAGCAGTACTTC.

The chain joins TRBV5-1 to TRBJ2-5, with TRBD2 matching over 7 bases. V gave up 1 base and J gave up 5 bases; unmatched junction bases: 8. CDR3 length: 15 amino acids. Germline-derived CDR1 and CDR2 are SGHRS and YFSETQ. CDR3 amino acids: CASSLRAGVTETQYF. The CDR3 nucleotides are TGCGCCAGCAGCTTGAGGGCGGGAGTTACGGAGACCCAGTACTTC.

This chain uses TRBV7-8 with TRBJ2-1; TRBD2 matches at 8 bases. The CDR3 runs to 16 residues. CDR1 is SGHVS, CDR2 FQNEAQ, per germline. The trim removed 5 bases at V and 8 bases at J, leaving 14 bases unmatched. CDR3 coding DNA: TGTGCCAGCAGCACGCGAACGGGGGGGCCCACCGATGAGCAGTTCTTC. This translates into CASSTRTGGPTDEQFF.

The chain is built from TRBV18 and TRBJ1-3; the D gene is possibly TRBD1 (5 bases). The ends were cut back, 1 base at V and 4 bases at J, with 8 bases in the middle. Germline CDR1 and CDR2: KGHSH and LQKENI. This CDR3 region has 14 residues. The CDR3: CASSPQQGGNTIYF. CDR3 nucleotides: TGTGCCAGCTCACCACAGCAGGGCGGAAACACCATATATTTT.

The rearrangement joins TRBV9 to TRBJ1-2, with D tentatively TRBD1 (5 bases). The CDR3 sequence is 13 residues long. V shed 0 bases and J shed 10 bases, with 13 bases lying between them. Germline CDR1 reads SGDLS; CDR2 reads YYNGEE. The chain's CDR3 is CASSVVGANPYTF. The CDR3 DNA reads as TGTGCCAGCAGCGTAGTAGGGGCTAATCCCTACACCTTC.

The chain has TRBV27 and TRBJ2-7, with 8 bases fitting TRBD2. CDR3 length equals 15 residues. The germline CDR1 and CDR2 sequences are MNHEY and SMNVEV (reference sequence). V dropped 2 bases and J dropped 4; count of bases not matched to a gene: 7. CDR3 protein: CASSLTRGARYEQYF. DNA of the CDR3: TGTGCCAGCAGTTTAACGCGGGGGGCCAGGTACGAGCAGTACTTC.

The chain combines TRBV5-1 with TRBJ2-5; 7 bases align to TRBD1. V lost 0 bases and J lost 3; bases outside the gene matches: 8. The germline V gene has CDR1 SGHRS and CDR2 YFSETQ. The CDR3 extends over 16 amino acids. Here the CDR3 DNA reads TGCGCCAGCAGCTTGGGATCGTGGCAGGGGGAAGAGACCCAGTACTTC. Protein sequence: CASSLGSWQGEETQYF.

V usage is TRBV27 and J usage is TRBJ1-1; unclear D gene. The V gene lost 4 bases and the J gene lost 0 bases, with 12 bases spanning the gap. The CDR3 contains 15 residues. CDR1 is MNHEY, CDR2 SMNVEV, per germline (reference sequence). CDR3 sequence reads: CASSSPEDMNTEAFF. The CDR3 nucleotides are TGTGCCAGCAGTTCCCCCGAGGATATGAACACTGAAGCTTTCTTT.

This chain joins TRBV5-1 and TRBJ2-1; 7 nucleotides line up with TRBD2. Germline CDR1 is SGHRS and CDR2 is YFSETQ. V gave up 0 bases and J gave up 3 bases; unmatched junction bases: 12. The CDR3 has 18 residues. CDR3 coding DNA: TGCGCCAGCAGCTTGGCCTCGTCTAGCGGTACGATCTACAATGAGCAGTTCTTC. Encoded protein: CASSLASSSGTIYNEQFF.

The chain combines TRBV5-4 with TRBJ1-1; 8 bases fit TRBD1. The J segment lost 5 bases and the V segment lost 4 bases, leaving 4 bases of the junction unmatched. From germline, CDR1 is SGHNT and CDR2 YYREEE (reference sequence). This CDR3 has 13 amino acids. For the CDR3, the DNA is TGTGCCAGCAGCGTTACAGGGGGAACTGAAGCTTTCTTT. As protein: CASSVTGGTEAFF.

This chain connects TRBV10-3 to TRBJ2-1; 10 bases fit TRBD2. The CDR3 has 14 residues. Germline V gene data show CDR1 as ENHRY and CDR2 as SYGVKD. Trimming took 10 bases from V and 5 from J; bases not matched to a gene: 8. The CDR3 DNA sequence: TGTGCCACCGAGAGCGGGAGGGGGAACAATGAGCAGTTCTTC. Encoded protein: CATESGRGNNEQFF.

Concerning this clone: At the DNA level, this CDR3 is encoded by other sequences in the same sample as well. The chain carries TRBV9 and TRBJ2-7; tentatively, D is TRBD2 (6 bases). This CDR3 is built from 14 residues. Germline lookup yields CDR1 SGDLS and CDR2 YYNGEE. V lost 1 base and J 0 bases, leaving 8 bases between the germline ends. This chain's CDR3 is CASSVTGSSYEQYF. Here the CDR3 DNA reads TGTGCCAGCAGCGTAACCGGGAGCTCCTACGAGCAGTACTTC. The variable domain in full, with the rest retrieved from reference TRBV9 and TRBJ2-7, is DSGVTQTPKHLITATGQRVTLRCSPRSGDLSVYWYQQSLDQGLQFLIQYYNGEERAKGNILERFSAQQFPDLHSELNLSSLELGDSALYFCASSVTGSSYEQYFGPGTRLTVT.

This clone was seen just once. This rearrangement joins TRBV9 to TRBJ2-2; the D gene is possibly TRBD1 (5 bases). The CDR3 spans 15 residues. V gave up 3 bases and J gave up 2 bases, with 11 bases separating them. CDR1 SGDLS and CDR2 YYNGEE come from the germline V gene. The CDR3 DNA is TGTGCCAGCAGCGGACGGACACTAAACACCGGGGAGCTGTTTTTT. Translating it yields CASSGRTLNTGELFF.